This TCR beta chain was captured by sequencing in a study of PD-1 blockade in classical Hodgkin lymphoma. Findings and caveats of the study: By C4D1, CD4+ diversity increased significantly, especially in complete responders. Why the repertoires differ is still unclear, perhaps disease activity or prior therapy.

Each patient relapsed following autologous stem cell transplantation, and prior brentuximab vedotin exposure differed. This clone was counted once. What it recognizes is unknown. This CDR3 is 15 amino acids long. Trimming took 6 bases from V and 5 from J; bases not matched to a gene: 8. Germline CDR1 reads LNHDA; CDR2 reads SQIVND (reference sequence). TCRdb's table, derived via immunoSEQ multiplex PCR, lists solely in-frame clones and lacks some. The sample lists 100,000 to 120,000 clones, approximately 90% seen once, with nearly 20% in the top ten. This clonotype originated in a human donor with classical Hodgkin lymphoma. Sequenced here: peripheral blood mononuclear cells (PBMCs), sampled before the second cycle of nivolumab. The V call is TRBV19, the J call TRBJ1-5; the match to TRBD1 covers 9 bases. The CDR3 spells CASRPTGTGYQPQHF. The CDR3 DNA sequence: TGTGCCAGTAGGCCGACCGGGACAGGGTATCAGCCCCAGCATTTT.